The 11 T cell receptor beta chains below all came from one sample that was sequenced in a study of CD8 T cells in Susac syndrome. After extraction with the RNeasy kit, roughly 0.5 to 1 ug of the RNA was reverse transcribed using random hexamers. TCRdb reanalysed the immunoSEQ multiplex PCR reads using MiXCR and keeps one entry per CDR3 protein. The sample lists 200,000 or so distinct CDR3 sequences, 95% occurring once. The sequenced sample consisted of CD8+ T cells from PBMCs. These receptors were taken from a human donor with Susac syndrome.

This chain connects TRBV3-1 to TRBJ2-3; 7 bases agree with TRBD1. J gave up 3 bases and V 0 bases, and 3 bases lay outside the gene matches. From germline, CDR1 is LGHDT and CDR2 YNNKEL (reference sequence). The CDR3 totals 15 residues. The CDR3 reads CASSQENRGTDTQYF. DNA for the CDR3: TGTGCCAGCAGCCAAGAGAACAGGGGTACAGATACGCAGTATTTT.

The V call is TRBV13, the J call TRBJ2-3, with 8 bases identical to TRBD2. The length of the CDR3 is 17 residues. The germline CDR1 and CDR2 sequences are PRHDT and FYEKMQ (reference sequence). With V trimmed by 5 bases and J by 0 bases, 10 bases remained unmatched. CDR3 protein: CASSQFRGGGSTDTQYF. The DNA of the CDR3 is TGTGCCAGCAGCCAATTTCGGGGGGGCGGAAGCACAGATACGCAGTATTTT. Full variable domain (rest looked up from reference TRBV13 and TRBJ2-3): AAGVIQSPRHLIKEKRETATLKCYPIPRHDTVYWYQQGPGQDPQFLISFYEKMQSDKGSIPDRFSAQQFSDYHSELNMSSLELGDSALYFCASSQFRGGGSTDTQYFGPGTRLTVL.

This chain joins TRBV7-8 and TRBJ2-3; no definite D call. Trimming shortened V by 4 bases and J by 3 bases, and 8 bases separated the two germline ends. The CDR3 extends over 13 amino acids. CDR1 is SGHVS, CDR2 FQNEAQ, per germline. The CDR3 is CASSSDLTDTQYF. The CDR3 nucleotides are TGTGCCAGCAGCTCCGACTTGACAGATACGCAGTATTTT.

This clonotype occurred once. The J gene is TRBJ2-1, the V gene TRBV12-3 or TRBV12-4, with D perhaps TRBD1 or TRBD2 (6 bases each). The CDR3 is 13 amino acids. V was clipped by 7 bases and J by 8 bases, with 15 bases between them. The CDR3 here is CASTLGGYHEQFF. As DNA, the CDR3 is TGTGCCAGCACCCTAGGGGGGTATCATGAGCAGTTCTTC.

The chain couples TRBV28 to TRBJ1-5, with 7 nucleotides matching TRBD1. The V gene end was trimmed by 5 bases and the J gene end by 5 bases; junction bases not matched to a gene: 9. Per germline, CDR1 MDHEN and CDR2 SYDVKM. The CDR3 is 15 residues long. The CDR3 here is CASSPPWTGDQPQHF. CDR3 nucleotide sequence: TGTGCCAGCAGTCCCCCGTGGACAGGCGATCAGCCCCAGCATTTT.

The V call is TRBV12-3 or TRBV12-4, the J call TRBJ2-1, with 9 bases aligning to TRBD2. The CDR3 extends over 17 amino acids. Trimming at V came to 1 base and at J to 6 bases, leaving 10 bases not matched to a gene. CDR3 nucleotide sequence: TGTGCCAGCAGTTTAGAAGTTAGCGGGGGTTTCTTCAATGAGCAGTTCTTC. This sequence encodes CASSLEVSGGFFNEQFF.

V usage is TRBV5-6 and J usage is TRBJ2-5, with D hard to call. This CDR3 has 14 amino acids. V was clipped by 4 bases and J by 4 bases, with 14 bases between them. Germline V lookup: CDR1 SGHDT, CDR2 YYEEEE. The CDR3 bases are TGTGCCAGCAGCCCTCCTCGGGTCGGAGAGACCCAGTACTTC. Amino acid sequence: CASSPPRVGETQYF.

CDR3 bases: TGTGCCAGCAGCTTACGCCAACACTGGTTCGGCCACGAGCAGTACTTC. Translation gives CASSLRQHWFGHEQYF. This chain links TRBV7-4 with TRBJ2-7; D unclear. The CDR3 contains 16 residues. Per germline, CDR1 SGHVT and CDR2 SQSDAQ. Trimming removed 2 bases from V and 5 bases from J, with 19 bases in between.

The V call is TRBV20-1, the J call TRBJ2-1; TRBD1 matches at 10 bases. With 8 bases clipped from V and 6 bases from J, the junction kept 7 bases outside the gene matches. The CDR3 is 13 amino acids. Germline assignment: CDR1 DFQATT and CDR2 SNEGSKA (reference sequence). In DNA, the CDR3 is TGCAGTCTAGACAGGGGGCTAGGCAATGAGCAGTTCTTC. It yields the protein CSLDRGLGNEQFF.

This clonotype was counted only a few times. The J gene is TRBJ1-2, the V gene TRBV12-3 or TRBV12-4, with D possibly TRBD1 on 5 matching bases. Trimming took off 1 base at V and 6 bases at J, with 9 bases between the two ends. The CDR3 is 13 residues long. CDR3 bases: TGTGCCAGCAGTTTAGGGCAGGGAAATGGCTACACCTTC. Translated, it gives CASSLGQGNGYTF.

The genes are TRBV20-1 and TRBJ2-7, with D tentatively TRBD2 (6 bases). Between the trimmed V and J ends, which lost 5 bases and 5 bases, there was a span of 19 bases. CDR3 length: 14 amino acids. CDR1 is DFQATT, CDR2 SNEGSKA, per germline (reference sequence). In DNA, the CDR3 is TGCAGTGCTCGGACCTGGGGGGTAATCCACGAGCAGTACTTC. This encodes CSARTWGVIHEQYF.